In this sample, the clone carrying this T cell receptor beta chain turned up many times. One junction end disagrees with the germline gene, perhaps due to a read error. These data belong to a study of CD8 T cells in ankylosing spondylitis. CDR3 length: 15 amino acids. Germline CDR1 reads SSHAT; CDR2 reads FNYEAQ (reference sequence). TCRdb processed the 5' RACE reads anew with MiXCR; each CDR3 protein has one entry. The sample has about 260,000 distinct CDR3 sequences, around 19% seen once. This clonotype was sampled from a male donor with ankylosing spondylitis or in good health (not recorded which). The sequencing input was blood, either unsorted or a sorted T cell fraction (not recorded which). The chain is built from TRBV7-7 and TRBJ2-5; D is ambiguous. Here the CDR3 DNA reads TGTGCTAGCAGCCCACAAATCGGGTACCAAGAGACCCAGTACTTC. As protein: CASSPQIGYQETQYF.